A single sample is the source of the 31 T cell receptor beta chains below, sequenced in a study of radiotherapy plus CTLA-4 blockade in lung cancer. Generated by immunoSEQ multiplex PCR, the TCRdb table keeps only in-frame clones and is missing some. The data contain 90,000 or so clones, roughly 80% of them singletons. Sample: peripheral blood, taken from a patient treated with radiotherapy plus ipilimumab. These receptor sequences come from a human donor with non-small cell lung cancer who had stable disease on radiotherapy plus ipilimumab.

V gene TRBV6-1 combines with J gene TRBJ1-2; tentative D call: TRBD1 (5 bases). Germline CDR1 reads MNHNS; CDR2 reads SASEGT. V was pared by 1 base and J by 1 base, with 13 bases between. The CDR3 totals 16 residues. The CDR3 spells CASSEGWTQSNYGYTF. CDR3 DNA sequence: TGTGCCAGCAGTGAAGGGTGGACACAGAGTAACTATGGCTACACCTTC.

CDR3 in DNA: TGTGCCAGTAGTATTAGGGGTCTCACCTACGAGCAGTACTTC. Its translation is CASSIRGLTYEQYF. The chain joins TRBV19 to TRBJ2-7, with D possibly TRBD1 on 5 matching bases. Trimming stripped 3 bases from V and 2 bases from J, with 11 bases between. The CDR3 extends over 14 amino acids. Germline lookup yields CDR1 LNHDA and CDR2 SQIVND (reference sequence). The full variable domain, rest sourced from reference TRBV19 and TRBJ2-7, is DGGITQSPKYLFRKEGQNVTLSCEQNLNHDAMYWYRQDPGQGLRLIYYSQIVNDFQKGDIAEGYSVSREKKESFPLTVTSAQKNPTAFYLCASSIRGLTYEQYFGPGTRLTVT.

This clone came up once. The rearrangement joins TRBV6-5 to TRBJ1-1; the D gene is possibly TRBD1 (6 bases). V was pared by 4 bases and J by 0 bases, with 15 bases between. CDR1 and CDR2 (germline): MNHEY, SVGAGI. The CDR3 extends over 16 amino acids. The CDR3 region is CASSLTRGLMNTEAFF. The CDR3 DNA reads as TGTGCCAGCAGTTTGACCAGGGGACTAATGAACACTGAAGCTTTCTTT.

CDR3 sequence: CASSDSLPETQYF. In nucleotides, the CDR3 is TGTGCCAGCAGCGATAGTCTCCCGGAGACCCAGTACTTC. The chain uses TRBV28 and TRBJ2-5, with D unclear. Germline CDR1 is MDHEN and CDR2 is SYDVKM. This CDR3 spans 13 amino acids. Trimming took 6 bases from V and 5 from J, leaving 13 bases between them.

The J gene is TRBJ1-2, the V gene TRBV28; maybe TRBD1 (5 bases). The CDR3 runs 14 residues. Germline V gives CDR1 MDHEN, CDR2 SYDVKM. The V end lost 7 bases, the J end lost 7 bases, and 19 bases lay between the germline ends. CDR3 in amino acids: CASTRFIGGGGYTF. CDR3 bases: TGTGCCAGCACCAGGTTTATTGGGGGTGGTGGCTACACCTTC.

This clone was seen just once. This chain uses TRBV5-4 with TRBJ2-5, with D hard to call. Germline V CDR1 and CDR2: SGHNT, YYREEE (reference sequence). The germline V and J ends were trimmed by 3 bases and 1 base, with 7 bases remaining between them. The CDR3 consists of 13 residues. CDR3 nucleotides: TGTGCCAGCAGCTCCGAGTTCCAAGAGACCCAGTACTTC. As protein: CASSSEFQETQYF. The full variable domain, its missing parts supplied by reference TRBV5-4 and TRBJ2-5, is ETGVTQSPTHLIKTRGQQVTLRCSSQSGHNTVSWYQQALGQGPQFIFQYYREEENGRGNFPPRFSGLQFPNYSSELNVNALELDDSALYLCASSSEFQETQYFGPGTRLLVL.

The gene calls are TRBV23-1 and TRBJ1-5, with TRBD1 as a possible D gene (5 bases). TRBV23-1 is classed as an ORF, of uncertain function. V was shortened by 2 bases and J by 7 bases, with 12 bases between the two germline ends. The CDR3 totals 14 residues. Written as DNA, the CDR3 is TGCGCCAGCAGTCAAAGGGGAAGAGGACAGCCCCAGCATTTT. The encoded protein is CASSQRGRGQPQHF.

The chain joins TRBV7-9 to TRBJ2-5, with 7 nucleotides matching TRBD2. Germline V gene sequence: CDR1 SEHNR, CDR2 FQNEAQ (reference sequence). The CDR3 contains 17 residues. V was clipped by 3 bases and J by 5 bases; unmatched bases: 15. In nucleotides, the CDR3 is TGTGCCAGCAGCTTTTTCCCCTCCCCGGGGGGACGCGAGACCCAGTACTTC. This encodes CASSFFPSPGGRETQYF.

The genes are TRBV5-1 and TRBJ2-7; no reliable D call. This CDR3 has 13 residues. The germline CDR1 and CDR2 sequences are SGHRS and YFSETQ. Trimming left V 2 bases short and J 4 bases short, with 10 bases between. CDR3 amino acids: CASSFEGKYEQYF. As DNA, the CDR3 is TGCGCCAGCAGCTTCGAAGGGAAGTACGAGCAGTACTTC.

The V gene is TRBV18, the J gene TRBJ2-1; 8 nucleotides align to TRBD1. The ends lost 3 bases at V and 6 bases at J; junction bases unmatched: 10. This CDR3 is 16 amino acids long. Germline-derived CDR1 and CDR2 are KGHSH and LQKENI. This CDR3 reads CASSPPDRVLRNEQFF. In nucleotides, the CDR3 is TGTGCCAGCTCACCCCCGGACAGGGTCCTCCGCAATGAGCAGTTCTTC.

The rearrangement links TRBV5-4 to TRBJ2-2; D gene uncertain. V was cut by 2 bases and J by 7 bases, with 9 bases left in between. Per the germline V gene, CDR1 is SGHNT and CDR2 is YYREEE (reference sequence). The CDR3 runs 13 residues. The chain's CDR3 is CASSFGVFGELFF. As DNA, the CDR3 is TGTGCCAGCAGCTTCGGCGTGTTCGGGGAGCTGTTTTTT.

The rearrangement uses TRBV7-2 and TRBJ1-3, with D hard to call. The CDR3 is 13 residues long. CDR1 SGHTA and CDR2 FQGNSA come from the germline V gene. Trimming pared 5 bases from V and 8 bases from J, leaving 13 bases between. CDR3 sequence: CASSPRPGDTIYF. CDR3 coding DNA: TGTGCCAGCAGCCCCCGCCCTGGGGACACCATATATTTT.

The gene calls are TRBV7-9 and TRBJ2-7; perhaps TRBD2 as D (6 bases). This CDR3 contains 12 residues. Germline V lookup: CDR1 SEHNR, CDR2 FQNEAQ (reference sequence). With 4 bases removed from V and 6 bases from J, the gap between germline ends came to 10 bases. The CDR3 spells CASSSQGGEQYF. The CDR3 region has the DNA TGTGCCAGCAGCTCCCAGGGAGGCGAGCAGTACTTC.

The CDR3 DNA follows: TGTGCCAGCAGTACGCAGCGGGACCCTTCCTACGAGCAGTACTTC. It translates to CASSTQRDPSYEQYF. The chain couples TRBV6-6 to TRBJ2-7; TRBD2 matches at 7 bases. CDR1 and CDR2 from the germline V gene are MNHNY and SVGAGI (reference sequence). V dropped 5 bases and J dropped 1; count of bases not matched to a gene: 8. This CDR3 is 15 amino acids long.

This clone was recorded a few times. The chain carries TRBV19 and TRBJ2-7; D gene ambiguous. The germline V and J ends were trimmed by 5 bases and 0 bases, with 8 bases remaining between them. This CDR3 is built from 13 residues. Looked up from germline, CDR1 is LNHDA and CDR2 is SQIVND (reference sequence). The CDR3 DNA is TGTGCCAGTAGTGAGCGCGGCTCCTACGAGCAGTACTTC. Amino acid sequence: CASSERGSYEQYF.

V is TRBV7-9 and J is TRBJ2-5; 7 bases agree with TRBD1. Per the germline V gene, CDR1 is SEHNR and CDR2 is FQNEAQ (reference sequence). The V segment lost 1 base and the J segment 5 bases; nucleotides outside the gene matches: 1. This CDR3 has 13 residues. CDR3 region: CASSLVRGETQYF. CDR3 coding DNA: TGTGCCAGCAGCTTAGTCAGGGGGGAGACCCAGTACTTC.

This chain connects TRBV6-5 to TRBJ2-7, with D possibly being TRBD1 or TRBD2 (5 bases each). Trimming left V 2 bases short and J 3 bases short, with 11 bases between. This CDR3 region has 14 residues. Germline V lookup: CDR1 MNHEY, CDR2 SVGAGI. The CDR3 sequence: CASSYRRGHYEQYF. The CDR3, as DNA: TGTGCCAGCAGTTACCGCCGGGGCCACTACGAGCAGTACTTC.

This clone came up once. The V and J genes are TRBV10-3 and TRBJ2-3; 10 bases align to TRBD2. Germline V gives CDR1 ENHRY, CDR2 SYGVKD. The J segment lost 3 bases and the V segment lost 2 bases, leaving 11 bases of the junction unmatched. The CDR3 is made up of 18 amino acids. CDR3 in amino acids: CAISEAKSGRAGTDTQYF. CDR3 coding DNA: TGTGCCATCAGTGAGGCGAAAAGCGGGAGGGCGGGGACAGATACGCAGTATTTT.

The table lists this clone with a few counts. The chain links TRBV11-3 to TRBJ2-1; 11 bases match TRBD2. With 0 bases clipped from V and 7 bases from J, the junction kept 14 bases outside the gene matches. The CDR3 loop spans 19 amino acids. The germline CDR1 and CDR2 sequences are SGHNT and YENEEA. CDR3 nucleotides: TGTGCCAGCAGCTTAGATTCCCCCTCTGTTAGCGGGAGGGTAAATGAGCAGTTCTTC. This gives the protein CASSLDSPSVSGRVNEQFF.

J is TRBJ2-5 and V is TRBV6-1; TRBD2 is a possible D gene (6 bases). From germline, CDR1 is MNHNS and CDR2 SASEGT. This CDR3 is 15 amino acids long. Trimming left V 6 bases short and J 5 bases short, with 19 bases between. This chain's CDR3 is CASSPSGSPGETQYF. The CDR3 DNA follows: TGTGCCAGCAGCCCCTCCGGGAGCCCCGGCGAGACCCAGTACTTC.

The gene calls are TRBV5-1 and TRBJ2-2; D is perhaps TRBD1 (6 bases). Deletions cut 4 bases from V and 0 bases from J, with 10 bases between. The CDR3 has 15 residues. Germline V gives CDR1 SGHRS, CDR2 YFSETQ. CDR3 region: CASSPDSANTGELFF. The CDR3 nucleotides are TGCGCCAGCAGCCCGGACAGTGCGAACACCGGGGAGCTGTTTTTT.

V and J are TRBV19 and TRBJ2-7; 10 bases align to TRBD2. The CDR3 consists of 15 residues. Trimming cost V 2 bases and J 6 bases; bases outside gene matches: 7. The germline CDR1 and CDR2 sequences are LNHDA and SQIVND (reference sequence). CDR3: CASSIPSGRAREQYF. As DNA, the CDR3 is TGTGCCAGTAGTATACCGAGCGGGAGGGCCCGCGAGCAGTACTTC.

CDR3 sequence: CASSYWAPRTAVLYEQYF. CDR3 in DNA: TGTGCCAGCAGCTATTGGGCCCCCAGGACAGCAGTTTTGTACGAGCAGTACTTC. The chain recombines TRBV13 with TRBJ2-7; tentative D call: TRBD1 (6 bases). CDR3 length equals 18 residues. The germline V gene encodes CDR1 PRHDT and CDR2 FYEKMQ (reference sequence). Trimming removed 4 bases from V and 4 bases from J, with 26 bases in between. Full variable domain (missing parts from reference TRBV13 and TRBJ2-7): AAGVIQSPRHLIKEKRETATLKCYPIPRHDTVYWYQQGPGQDPQFLISFYEKMQSDKGSIPDRFSAQQFSDYHSELNMSSLELGDSALYFCASSYWAPRTAVLYEQYFGPGTRLTVT.

This clone occurred once. Given the absence of the conserved phenylalanine or tryptophan at the CDR3 end, a read error is likely. The V gene is TRBV18, the J gene TRBJ1-1; D is unclear. This CDR3 comprises 11 residues. The germline gives CDR1 KGHSH, CDR2 LQKENI. Trimming pared 5 bases from V and 1 base from J, leaving 2 bases between. CDR3: CASSSNTEAFL. Here the CDR3 DNA reads TGTGCCAGCTCATCGAACACTGAAGCTTTCCTT.

The rearrangement links TRBV30 to TRBJ2-7, with D possibly TRBD1 on 6 matching bases. V was shortened by 5 bases and J by 0 bases, with 20 bases between the two germline ends. The CDR3 has 16 amino acids. Germline CDR1 is GTSNPN and CDR2 is SVGIG (reference sequence). The CDR3 protein is CAWGRGTLRSSYEQYF. In DNA, the CDR3 is TGTGCCTGGGGGCGAGGGACACTAAGGAGCTCCTACGAGCAGTACTTC.

The gene calls are TRBV18 and TRBJ1-3; TRBD1 matches at 7 bases. The CDR3 extends over 16 amino acids. Looked up from germline, CDR1 is KGHSH and CDR2 is LQKENI. With 1 base clipped from V and 2 bases from J, the junction kept 5 bases outside the gene matches. The CDR3 loop reads CASSPQGAGPGNTIYF. For the CDR3, the DNA is TGTGCCAGCTCACCACAGGGGGCTGGTCCTGGAAACACCATATATTTT.

The chain recombines TRBV4-2 with TRBJ2-2; D is undetermined. V was shortened by 4 bases and J by 7 bases, with 10 bases between the two germline ends. CDR1 and CDR2 from the germline V gene are LGHNA and YNFKEQ. The CDR3 consists of 13 residues. Here the CDR3 reads CASSPKSVGELFF. CDR3 sequence (DNA): TGTGCCAGCAGCCCGAAGTCCGTCGGGGAGCTGTTTTTT.

V usage is TRBV15 and J usage is TRBJ1-3; a weak D match, TRBD1 (6 bases). Germline CDR1 and CDR2: LNHNV and YYDKDF (reference sequence). Between the trimmed V and J ends, which lost 0 bases and 8 bases, there was a span of 14 bases. This CDR3 spans 15 amino acids. CDR3 region: CATSRDRNRADTIYF. In DNA form, the CDR3 reads TGTGCCACCAGCAGAGATCGGAACAGGGCAGACACCATATATTTT.

The CDR3 loop is CASGDRYNEQFF. The DNA of the CDR3 is TGTGCCAGCGGGGACCGATACAATGAGCAGTTCTTC. V gene TRBV9 combines with J gene TRBJ2-1; D tentatively reads TRBD1 or TRBD2 (5 bases each). CDR1 is SGDLS and CDR2 is YYNGEE in the germline V gene. Trimming left V 7 bases short and J 4 bases short, with 9 bases between. The CDR3 runs 12 residues.

The chain is built from TRBV18 and TRBJ2-5; D is unclear. The last part of the DNA fits TRBJ2-7 better; the J call may be wrong. Germline-derived CDR1 and CDR2 are KGHSH and LQKENI. There are 14 residues in the CDR3. The CDR3 DNA sequence: TGTGCCAGCTCACCAGGAGTAAATCCCTACGAGCAGTACTTC. Amino acids: CASSPGVNPYEQYF.

This clone was counted a single time. This chain joins TRBV5-1 and TRBJ2-2; TRBD1 aligns across 9 bases. Germline V gives CDR1 SGHRS, CDR2 YFSETQ. The CDR3 contains 15 residues. With V trimmed by 0 bases and J by 3 bases, 0 bases remained unmatched. The CDR3 sequence is CASSLGDRDTGELFF. CDR3 in DNA: TGCGCCAGCAGCTTGGGGGACAGGGACACCGGGGAGCTGTTTTTT.